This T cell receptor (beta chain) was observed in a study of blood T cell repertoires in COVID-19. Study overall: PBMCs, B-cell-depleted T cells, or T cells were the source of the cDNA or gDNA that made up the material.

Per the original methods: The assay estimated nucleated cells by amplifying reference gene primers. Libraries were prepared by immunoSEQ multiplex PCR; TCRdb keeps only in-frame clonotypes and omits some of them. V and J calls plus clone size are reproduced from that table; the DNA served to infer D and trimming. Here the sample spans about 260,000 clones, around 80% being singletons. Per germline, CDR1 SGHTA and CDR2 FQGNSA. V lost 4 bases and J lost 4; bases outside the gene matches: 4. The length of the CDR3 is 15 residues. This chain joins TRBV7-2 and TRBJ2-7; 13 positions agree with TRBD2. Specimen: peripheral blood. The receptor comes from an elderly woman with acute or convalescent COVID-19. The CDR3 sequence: CASSWGLAGTYEQYF. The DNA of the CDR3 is TGTGCCAGCAGCTGGGGACTAGCGGGAACGTACGAGCAGTACTTC.